A single T cell receptor beta chain is shown here with its context. TCR beta VDJ and CDR3 profiling used genomic DNA as template. TCRdb re-called the reads with MiXCR, one entry per CDR3 protein. This sample has some 70,000 distinct CDR3 sequences; roughly half occur once, and the top ten carry approximately 8.3%. The data were taken from a study of CD8+CD57+ T cells in acquired aplastic anemia. Trimming removed 3 bases at V and 5 bases at J, with 8 bases between. This CDR3 comprises 13 residues. Germline V gene data show CDR1 as ENHRY and CDR2 as SYGVKD. This chain uses TRBV10-3 with TRBJ2-1; D uncertain. The origin of this receptor is a human donor in good health, serving as a control. Sequencing used sorted CD4+, CD8+, or CD8+CD57+ T cells (not recorded which) from PBMCs. In DNA form, the CDR3 reads TGTGCCATCAGTGATTACAACGACAATGAGCAGTTCTTC. Translation: CAISDYNDNEQFF.